This T cell receptor (beta chain) was observed in a study of blood T cell repertoires in COVID-19. Whole-study context: COVID-19 samples from acute and convalescent phases originated in the United States, Italy and Spain. T cells, B-cell-depleted T cells, or PBMCs supplied cDNA or gDNA.

This CDR3 is built from 14 residues. The germline V gene has CDR1 MGHRA and CDR2 YSYEKL. Trimming shortened V by 2 bases and J by 14 bases, and 18 bases separated the two germline ends. How the authors handled the data: The assay estimated nucleated cells by amplifying reference gene primers. Clones were sequenced by immunoSEQ multiplex PCR, and TCRdb holds only the in-frame ones, with some missing. V and J calls and clone size follow that table, whereas D and trimming were derived from the DNA. The sample yields 250,000 to 400,000 clones, around 86% seen once. This TCR was recovered from a man aged 45-65 years with active or convalescent COVID-19. The chain employs TRBV4-1 and TRBJ1-4, with D unclear. The specimen sequenced was peripheral blood. CDR3 in amino acids: CASSQRVEGRKLFF. The CDR3 nucleotides read TGCGCCAGCAGCCAAAGGGTAGAGGGTCGAAAGCTGTTTTTT.